This TCR beta chain was observed in a study of cytomegalovirus exposure and HLA in healthy donors. Study outcomes and limitations: The CMV antigen specificity of three CMV-associated chains was confirmed through in vitro analysis. In a later analysis, a genetic analysis reported fewer productive-TCR N-insertions in an Asian-associated ancestry cluster than the cohort average. A classifier reportedly called cytomegalovirus status with high sensitivity and specificity.

Note on this clone: Its cognate antigen is unknown.

Researchers ran the PCR with 60 Vbeta and 13 Jbeta primers. The repertoire was sequenced with immunoSEQ multiplex PCR; TCRdb's copy has only in-frame clones and lacks some. The data show about 140,000 clones, more than 75% seen once. In germline, CDR1 is LNHDA, CDR2 SQIVND (reference sequence). The CDR3 is made up of 14 amino acids. V lost 2 bases, J lost 1 base, and 8 bases lay in between. This chain joins TRBV19 and TRBJ1-1; D gene uncertain. The sample comprised PBMCs. This TCR came from a male donor in good health and CMV-seronegative. The CDR3 here is CASSISRENTEAFF. CDR3 nucleotide sequence: TGTGCCAGTAGTATATCTCGAGAGAACACTGAAGCTTTCTTT.